This TCR beta chain was identified in a study of blood T cells in healthy people across ages. As for the study in general: For every two T cells, template switching captured about one barcoded beta molecule.

V was shortened by 0 bases and J by 3 bases, with 16 bases between the two germline ends. The CDR3 spans 17 residues. A sample-barcoded 5' primer and a J-beta primer mix were used in a second PCR of roughly 7 to 12 cycles. TCRdb itself ran the 5' RACE reads through MiXCR, one entry per CDR3 protein. The sample consists of 600,000 to 850,000 distinct CDR3 sequences, roughly 25% of them appearing once. In terms of origin and age, donors were healthy Caucasian individuals from Russia aged roughly 6 to 100. This sample was shared with a second study, whose subject was T cells of mothers and their children. As that report states: For each mother, over 10 million TCR beta CDR3 reads were obtained, and for each child, 2.5 million to 3 million.

This clonotype was sampled from a boy between 5 and 17 years old in good health. What was sequenced was blood. The gene calls are TRBV12-3 or TRBV12-4 and TRBJ2-3, with D possibly being TRBD2 (6 bases). CDR3 loop: CASSLARIAGITDTQYF. DNA of the CDR3: TGTGCCAGCAGTTTAGCCAGAATTGCGGGGATAACAGATACGCAGTATTTT.